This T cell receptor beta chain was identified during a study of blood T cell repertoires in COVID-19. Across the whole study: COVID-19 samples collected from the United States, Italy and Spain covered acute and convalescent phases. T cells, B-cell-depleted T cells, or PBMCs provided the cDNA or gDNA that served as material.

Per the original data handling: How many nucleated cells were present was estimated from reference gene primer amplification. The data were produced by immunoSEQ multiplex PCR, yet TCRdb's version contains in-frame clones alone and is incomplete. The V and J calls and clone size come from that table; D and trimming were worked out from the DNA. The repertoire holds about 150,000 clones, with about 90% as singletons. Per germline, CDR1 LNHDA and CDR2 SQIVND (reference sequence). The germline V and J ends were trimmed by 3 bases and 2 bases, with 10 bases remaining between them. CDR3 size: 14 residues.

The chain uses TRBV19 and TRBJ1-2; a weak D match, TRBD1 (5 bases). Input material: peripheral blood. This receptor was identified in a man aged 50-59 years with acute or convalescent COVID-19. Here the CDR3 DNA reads TGTGCCAGTAGTATTGGGGCTCAGAACTATGGCTACACCTTC. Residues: CASSIGAQNYGYTF.